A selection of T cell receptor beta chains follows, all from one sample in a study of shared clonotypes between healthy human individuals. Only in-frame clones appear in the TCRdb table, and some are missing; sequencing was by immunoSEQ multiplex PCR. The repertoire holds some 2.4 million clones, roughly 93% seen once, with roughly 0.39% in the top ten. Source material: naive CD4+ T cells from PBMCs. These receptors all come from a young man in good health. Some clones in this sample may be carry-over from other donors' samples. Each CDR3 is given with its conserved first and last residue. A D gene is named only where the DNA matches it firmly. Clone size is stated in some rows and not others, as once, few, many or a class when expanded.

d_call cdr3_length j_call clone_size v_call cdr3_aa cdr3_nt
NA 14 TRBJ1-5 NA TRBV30 CAWSAGLQPQPQHF TGTGCCTGGAGTGCCGGCCTTCAGCCTCAGCCCCAGCATTTT
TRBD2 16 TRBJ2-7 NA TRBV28 CASSYPASGRAHEQYF TGTGCCAGCAGTTACCCCGCTAGCGGGAGGGCCCACGAGCAGTACTTC
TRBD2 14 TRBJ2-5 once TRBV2 CASRGTSGQETQYF TGTGCCAGCAGGGGGACTAGCGGCCAAGAGACCCAGTACTTC
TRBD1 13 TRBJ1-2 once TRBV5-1 CASSYGTGYGYTF TGCGCCAGCAGCTATGGGACAGGGTATGGCTACACCTTC
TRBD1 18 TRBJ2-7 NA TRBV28 CASFGQGADTAASYEQYF TGTGCCAGTTTTGGACAGGGGGCGGACACTGCGGCCTCCTACGAGCAGTACTTC
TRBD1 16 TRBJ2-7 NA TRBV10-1 CASSPTGTVTWGEQYF TGCGCCAGCAGTCCAACCGGGACAGTGACCTGGGGCGAGCAGTACTTC
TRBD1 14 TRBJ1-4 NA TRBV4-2 CASSQKGAREKLFF TGTGCCAGCAGCCAAAAGGGGGCAAGGGAAAAACTGTTTTTT
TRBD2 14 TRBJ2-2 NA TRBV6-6 CASSSAGDTGELFF TGTGCCAGCAGTAGCGCGGGGGACACCGGGGAGCTGTTTTTT
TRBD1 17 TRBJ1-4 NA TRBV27 CASTLSARRGRNEKLFF TGTGCCAGCACCCTTTCTGCGCGAAGGGGGCGTAATGAAAAACTGTTTTTT
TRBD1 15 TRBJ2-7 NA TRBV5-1 CASSLEGQGFHEQYF TGCGCCAGCAGCTTGGAGGGACAGGGGTTCCACGAGCAGTACTTC
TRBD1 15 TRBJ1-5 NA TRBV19 CASTLTGQGGQPQHF TGTGCCAGTACCCTAACCGGACAGGGCGGACAGCCCCAGCATTTT
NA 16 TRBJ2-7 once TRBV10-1 CASSESSGTDSYEQYF TGCGCCAGCAGTGAGTCCTCCGGGACCGACTCCTACGAGCAGTACTTC
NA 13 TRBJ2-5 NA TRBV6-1 CASSENYRETQYF TGTGCCAGCAGTGAGAACTACAGGGAGACCCAGTACTTC
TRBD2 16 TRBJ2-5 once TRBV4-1 CASSQLLAGGAETQYF TGCGCCAGCAGCCAACTACTAGCGGGAGGGGCAGAGACCCAGTACTTC
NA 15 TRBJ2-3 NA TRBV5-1 CASSFQGPRTDTQYF TGCGCCAGCAGCTTTCAGGGCCCTCGCACAGATACGCAGTATTTT
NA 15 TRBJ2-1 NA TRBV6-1 CASSEGWPPYNEQFF TGTGCCAGCAGTGAAGGTTGGCCGCCGTACAATGAGCAGTTCTTC
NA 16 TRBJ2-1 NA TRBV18 CASSHLGRSSYNEQFF TGTGCCAGCTCACATTTGGGCCGTAGCTCCTACAATGAGCAGTTCTTC
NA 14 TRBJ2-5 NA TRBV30 CAWAADHLRETQYF TGTGCCTGGGCCGCGGACCATCTTAGGGAGACCCAGTACTTC
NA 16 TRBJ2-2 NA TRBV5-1 CASSLGLLANTGELFF TGCGCCAGCAGCTTGGGACTCCTTGCGAACACCGGGGAGCTGTTTTTT
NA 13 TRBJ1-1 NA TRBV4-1 CASGRRENTEAFF TGCGCCAGCGGTCGCAGGGAGAACACTGAAGCTTTCTTT
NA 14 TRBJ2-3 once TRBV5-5 CASSFREWADTQYF TGTGCCAGCAGCTTCCGGGAGTGGGCAGATACGCAGTATTTT
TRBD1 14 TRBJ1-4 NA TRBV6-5 CASRTGTGAGKLFF TGTGCCAGCAGGACCGGGACAGGCGCCGGAAAACTGTTTTTT
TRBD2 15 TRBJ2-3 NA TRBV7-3 CASSRTSGATDTQYF TGTGCCAGCAGCAGGACTAGCGGGGCCACAGATACGCAGTATTTT
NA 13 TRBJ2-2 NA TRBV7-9 CASTLFRAGELFF TGTGCCAGCACCCTATTCCGGGCCGGGGAGCTGTTTTTT
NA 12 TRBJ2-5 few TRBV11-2 CASSLVLETQYF TGTGCCAGCAGCTTAGTGTTGGAGACCCAGTACTTC
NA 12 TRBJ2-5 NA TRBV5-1 CASSPLGETQYF TGCGCCAGCAGCCCCCTGGGGGAGACCCAGTACTTC
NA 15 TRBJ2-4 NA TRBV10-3 CAISPSWQVKNIQYF TGTGCCATCAGTCCTAGCTGGCAGGTCAAAAACATTCAGTACTTC
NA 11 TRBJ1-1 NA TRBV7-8 CASSPVGPAFF TGTGCCAGCAGCCCCGTCGGCCCAGCTTTCTTT
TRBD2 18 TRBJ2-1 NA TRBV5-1 CASSLRVAGGVTYNEQFF TGCGCCAGCAGCTTGCGGGTAGCGGGAGGCGTAACTTACAATGAGCAGTTCTTC